The source of this T cell receptor beta chain is a study of T cells after somatic rescue of genetic block. Produced via immunoSEQ multiplex PCR; TCRdb's table is partial and in-frame only. Of 67,000 or so clones listed, approximately 90% are singletons. CDR1 is MRHNA, CDR2 SNTAGT, per germline. This CDR3 has 13 residues. The V end lost 0 bases, the J end lost 2 bases, and 3 bases lay between the germline ends. Material: peripheral blood mononuclear cells (PBMCs). The rearrangement joins TRBV6-4 to TRBJ2-3; D not resolved. This sequence was found in a man aged 25-40 years. The CDR3 is CASSDSTTDTQYF. The CDR3, as DNA: TGTGCCAGCAGTGACTCGACCACAGATACGCAGTATTTT.